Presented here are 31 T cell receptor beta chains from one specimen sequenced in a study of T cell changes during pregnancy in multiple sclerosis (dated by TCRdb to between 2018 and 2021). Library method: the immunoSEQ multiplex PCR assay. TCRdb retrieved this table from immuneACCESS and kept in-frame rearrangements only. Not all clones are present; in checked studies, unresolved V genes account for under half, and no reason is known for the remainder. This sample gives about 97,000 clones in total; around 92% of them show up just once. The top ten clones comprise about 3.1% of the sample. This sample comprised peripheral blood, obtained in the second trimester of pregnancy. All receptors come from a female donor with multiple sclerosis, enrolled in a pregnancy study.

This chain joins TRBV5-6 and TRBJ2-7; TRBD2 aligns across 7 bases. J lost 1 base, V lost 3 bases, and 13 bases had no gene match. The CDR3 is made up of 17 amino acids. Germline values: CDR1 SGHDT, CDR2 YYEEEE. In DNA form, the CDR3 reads TGTGCCAGCAGCTCGGACGTGGCCCTCGGGGGGTCCTACGAGCAGTACTTC. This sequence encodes CASSSDVALGGSYEQYF.

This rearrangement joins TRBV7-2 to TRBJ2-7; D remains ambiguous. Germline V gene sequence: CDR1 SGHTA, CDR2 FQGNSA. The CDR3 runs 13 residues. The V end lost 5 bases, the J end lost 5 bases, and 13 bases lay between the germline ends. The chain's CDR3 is CASSSRILDEQYF. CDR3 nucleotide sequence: TGTGCCAGCAGCAGCAGGATTCTCGACGAGCAGTACTTC. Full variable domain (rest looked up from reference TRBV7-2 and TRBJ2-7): GAGVSQSPSNKVTEKGKDVELRCDPISGHTALYWYRQSLGQGLEFLIYFQGNSAPDKSGLPSDRFSAERTGGSVSTLTIQRTQQEDSAVYLCASSSRILDEQYFGPGTRLTVT.

CDR3 nucleotides: TGTGCCACCCACGAGAACAGAGCCTACGAGCAGTACTTC. It translates to CATHENRAYEQYF. This chain connects TRBV10-3 to TRBJ2-7, with D unresolved. V was cut by 10 bases and J by 2 bases, with 15 bases left in between. This CDR3 contains 13 residues. CDR1 and CDR2 (germline): ENHRY, SYGVKD.

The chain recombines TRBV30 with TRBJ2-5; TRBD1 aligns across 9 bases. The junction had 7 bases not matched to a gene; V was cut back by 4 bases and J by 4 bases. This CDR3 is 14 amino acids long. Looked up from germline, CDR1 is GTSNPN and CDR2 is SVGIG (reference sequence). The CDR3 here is CAWNRGLTVETQYF. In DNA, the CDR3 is TGTGCCTGGAACAGGGGGCTTACGGTAGAGACCCAGTACTTC.

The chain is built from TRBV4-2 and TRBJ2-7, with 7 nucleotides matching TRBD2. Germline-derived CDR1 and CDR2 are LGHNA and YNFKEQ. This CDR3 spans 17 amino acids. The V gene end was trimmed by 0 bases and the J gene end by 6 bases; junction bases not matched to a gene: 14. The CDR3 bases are TGTGCCAGCAGCCAAGAGGATGTGGGAGGGCCCTCCGGCGAGCAGTACTTC. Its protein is CASSQEDVGGPSGEQYF.

CDR3: CASSVVPSPYNEQFF. DNA of the CDR3: TGTGCCAGCAGCGTAGTTCCTAGCCCCTACAATGAGCAGTTCTTC. The chain links TRBV9 to TRBJ2-1; D is possibly TRBD2 (5 bases). Germline CDR1 SGDLS, CDR2 YYNGEE. The CDR3 length is 15 residues. The germline V and J ends were trimmed by 0 bases and 2 bases, with 9 bases remaining between them.

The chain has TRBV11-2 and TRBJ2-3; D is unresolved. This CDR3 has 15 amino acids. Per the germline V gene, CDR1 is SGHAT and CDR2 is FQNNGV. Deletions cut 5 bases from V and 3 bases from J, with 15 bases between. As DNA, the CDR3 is TGTGCCAGCAGCATCTCCTCCTACCAAACAGATACGCAGTATTTT. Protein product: CASSISSYQTDTQYF.

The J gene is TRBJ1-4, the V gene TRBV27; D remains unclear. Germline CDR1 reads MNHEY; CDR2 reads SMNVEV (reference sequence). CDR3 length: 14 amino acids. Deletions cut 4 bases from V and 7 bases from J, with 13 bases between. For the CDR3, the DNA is TGTGCCAGCAGTTCGGCGGGCTGGGGTGAAAAACTGTTTTTT. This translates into CASSSAGWGEKLFF. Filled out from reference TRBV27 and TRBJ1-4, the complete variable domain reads EAQVTQNPRYLITVTGKKLTVTCSQNMNHEYMSWYRQDPGLGLRQIYYSMNVEVTDKGDVPEGYKVSRKEKRNFPLILESPSPNQTSLYFCASSSAGWGEKLFFGSGTQLSVL.

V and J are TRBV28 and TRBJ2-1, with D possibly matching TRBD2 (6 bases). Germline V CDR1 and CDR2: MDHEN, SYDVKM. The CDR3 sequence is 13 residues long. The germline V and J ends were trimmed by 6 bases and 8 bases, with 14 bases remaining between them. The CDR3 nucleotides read TGTGCCAGCAGCCCGGGGGTGGTTTATGAGCAGTTCTTC. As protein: CASSPGVVYEQFF.

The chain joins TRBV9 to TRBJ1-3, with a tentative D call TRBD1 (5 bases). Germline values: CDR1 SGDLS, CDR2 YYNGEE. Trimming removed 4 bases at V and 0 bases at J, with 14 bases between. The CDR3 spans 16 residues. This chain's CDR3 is CASSFSAGRSGNTIYF. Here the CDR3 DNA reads TGTGCCAGCAGCTTCTCAGCAGGGCGCTCTGGAAACACCATATATTTT.

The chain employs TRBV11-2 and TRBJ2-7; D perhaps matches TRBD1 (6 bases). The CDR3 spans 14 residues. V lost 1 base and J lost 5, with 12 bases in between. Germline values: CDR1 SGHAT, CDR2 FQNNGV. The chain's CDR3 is CASSLAPGVDEQYF. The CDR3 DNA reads TGTGCCAGCAGCTTAGCTCCAGGGGTGGACGAGCAGTACTTC.

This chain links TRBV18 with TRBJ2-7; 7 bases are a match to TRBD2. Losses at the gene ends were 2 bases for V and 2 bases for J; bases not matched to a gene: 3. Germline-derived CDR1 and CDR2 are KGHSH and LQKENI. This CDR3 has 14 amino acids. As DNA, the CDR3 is TGTGCCAGCTCACCAGTGGCGGGAGCCTACGAGCAGTACTTC. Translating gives CASSPVAGAYEQYF.

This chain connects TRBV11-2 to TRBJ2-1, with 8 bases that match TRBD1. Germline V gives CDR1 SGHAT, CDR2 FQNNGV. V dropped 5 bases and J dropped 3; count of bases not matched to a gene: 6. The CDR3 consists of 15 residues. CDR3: CASSMGQAYYNEQFF. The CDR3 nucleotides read TGTGCCAGCAGCATGGGACAGGCATACTACAATGAGCAGTTCTTC.

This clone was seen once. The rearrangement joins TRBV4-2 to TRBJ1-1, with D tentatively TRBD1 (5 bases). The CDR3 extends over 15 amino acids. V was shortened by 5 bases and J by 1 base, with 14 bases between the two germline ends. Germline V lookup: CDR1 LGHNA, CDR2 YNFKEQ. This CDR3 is CASSSEQASNTEAFF. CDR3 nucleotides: TGTGCCAGCAGCTCTGAACAGGCCTCGAACACTGAAGCTTTCTTT.

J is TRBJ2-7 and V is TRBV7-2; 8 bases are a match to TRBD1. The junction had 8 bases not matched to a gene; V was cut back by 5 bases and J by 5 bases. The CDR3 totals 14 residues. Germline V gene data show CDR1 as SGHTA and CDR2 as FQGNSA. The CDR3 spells CASSRRTGRDEQYF. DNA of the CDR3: TGTGCCAGCAGCCGAAGGACAGGGAGAGACGAGCAGTACTTC.

The CDR3 loop is CASMTGFNYGYTF. CDR3 DNA: TGTGCCAGCATGACAGGGTTCAACTATGGCTACACCTTC. The chain employs TRBV6-1 and TRBJ1-2, with TRBD1 identical over 7 bases. The CDR3 totals 13 residues. CDR1 and CDR2 from the germline V gene are MNHNS and SASEGT. V lost 7 bases to trimming and J lost 2 bases; unmatched junction nucleotides: 4.

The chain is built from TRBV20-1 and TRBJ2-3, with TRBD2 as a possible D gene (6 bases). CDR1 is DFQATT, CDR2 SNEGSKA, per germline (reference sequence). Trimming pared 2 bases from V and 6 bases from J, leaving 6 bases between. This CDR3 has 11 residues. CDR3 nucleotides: TGCAGTGCTAGACGGGGGGATACGCAGTATTTT. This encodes CSARRGDTQYF.

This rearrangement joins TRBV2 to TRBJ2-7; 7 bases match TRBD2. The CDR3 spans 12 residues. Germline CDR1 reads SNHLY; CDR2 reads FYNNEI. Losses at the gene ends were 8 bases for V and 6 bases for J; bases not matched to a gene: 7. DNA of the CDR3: TGTGCCAGCGGCGGGAGTCTTCGCGAGCAGTACTTC. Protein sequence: CASGGSLREQYF.

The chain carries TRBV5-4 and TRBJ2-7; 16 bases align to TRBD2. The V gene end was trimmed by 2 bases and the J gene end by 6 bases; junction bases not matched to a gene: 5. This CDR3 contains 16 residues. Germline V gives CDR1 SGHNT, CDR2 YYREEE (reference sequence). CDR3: CASSLPGLAGGVEQYF. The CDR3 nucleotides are TGTGCCAGCAGCTTACCGGGACTAGCGGGAGGGGTCGAGCAGTACTTC.

CDR3 amino acids: CASSESGSGTGELFF. The CDR3 nucleotides are TGTGCCAGCAGCGAGAGCGGGAGTGGCACCGGGGAGCTGTTTTTT. V gene TRBV9 combines with J gene TRBJ2-2; 8 nucleotides align to TRBD2. The V gene end was trimmed by 3 bases and the J gene end by 4 bases; junction bases not matched to a gene: 5. The CDR3 sequence is 15 residues long. Germline loops: CDR1 SGDLS, CDR2 YYNGEE.

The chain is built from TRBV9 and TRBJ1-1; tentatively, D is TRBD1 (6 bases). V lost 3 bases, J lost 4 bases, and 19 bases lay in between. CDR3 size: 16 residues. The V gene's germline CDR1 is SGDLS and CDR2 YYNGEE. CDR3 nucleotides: TGTGCCAGCAGCGCCGGGGAATTCAGGGGATTCACTGAAGCTTTCTTT. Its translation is CASSAGEFRGFTEAFF.

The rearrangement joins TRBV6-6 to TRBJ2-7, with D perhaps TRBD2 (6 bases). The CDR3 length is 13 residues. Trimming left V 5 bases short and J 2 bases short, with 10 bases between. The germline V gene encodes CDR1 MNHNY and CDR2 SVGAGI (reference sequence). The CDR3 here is CASSTGLPYEQYF. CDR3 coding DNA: TGTGCCAGCAGTACGGGACTCCCCTACGAGCAGTACTTC.

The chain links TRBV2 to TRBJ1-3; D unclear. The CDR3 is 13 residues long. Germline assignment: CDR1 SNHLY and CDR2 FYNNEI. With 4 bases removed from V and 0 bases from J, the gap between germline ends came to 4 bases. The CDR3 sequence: CASSGSSGNTIYF. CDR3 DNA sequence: TGTGCCAGCAGTGGTAGCTCTGGAAACACCATATATTTT.

In DNA, the CDR3 is TGTGCCAGTAGTAGGGGACAGGGTCCTGGCTACACCTTC. Its protein is CASSRGQGPGYTF. This rearrangement joins TRBV19 to TRBJ1-2; 9 nucleotides agree with TRBD1. With 4 bases clipped from V and 7 bases from J, the junction kept 4 bases outside the gene matches. Looked up from germline, CDR1 is LNHDA and CDR2 is SQIVND (reference sequence). The CDR3 runs to 13 residues.

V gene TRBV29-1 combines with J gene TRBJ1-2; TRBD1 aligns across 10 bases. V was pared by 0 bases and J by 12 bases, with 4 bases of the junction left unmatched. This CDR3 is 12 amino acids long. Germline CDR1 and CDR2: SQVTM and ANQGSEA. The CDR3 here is CSVEEGGQGNTF. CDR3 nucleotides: TGCAGCGTTGAAGAGGGGGGACAGGGGAACACCTTC.

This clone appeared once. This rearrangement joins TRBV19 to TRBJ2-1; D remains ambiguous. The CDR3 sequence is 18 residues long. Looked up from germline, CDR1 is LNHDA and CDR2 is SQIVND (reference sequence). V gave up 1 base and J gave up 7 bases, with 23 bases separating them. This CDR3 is CASSIGGSPLLPSNEQFF. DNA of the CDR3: TGTGCCAGTAGTATAGGAGGATCCCCCCTTTTGCCGTCGAATGAGCAGTTCTTC.

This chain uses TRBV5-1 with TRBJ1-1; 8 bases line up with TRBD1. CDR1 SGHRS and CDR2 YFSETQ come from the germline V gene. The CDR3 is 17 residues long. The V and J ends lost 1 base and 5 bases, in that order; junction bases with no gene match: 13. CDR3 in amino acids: CASSLTGGGVVWTEAFF. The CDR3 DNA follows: TGCGCCAGCAGCTTGACAGGGGGAGGCGTTGTTTGGACTGAAGCTTTCTTT.

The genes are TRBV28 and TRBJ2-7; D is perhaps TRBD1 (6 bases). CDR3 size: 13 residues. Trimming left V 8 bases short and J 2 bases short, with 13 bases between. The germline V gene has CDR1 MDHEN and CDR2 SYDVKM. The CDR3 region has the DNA TGTGCCAGCTACCCACAGGGTACCTACGAGCAGTACTTC. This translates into CASYPQGTYEQYF.

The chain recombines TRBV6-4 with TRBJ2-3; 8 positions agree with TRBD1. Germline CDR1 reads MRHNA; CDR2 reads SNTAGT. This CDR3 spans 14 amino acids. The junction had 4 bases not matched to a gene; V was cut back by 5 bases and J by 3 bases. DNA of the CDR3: TGTGCCAGCAGTCTACAGGGGGATACAGATACGCAGTATTTT. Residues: CASSLQGDTDTQYF.

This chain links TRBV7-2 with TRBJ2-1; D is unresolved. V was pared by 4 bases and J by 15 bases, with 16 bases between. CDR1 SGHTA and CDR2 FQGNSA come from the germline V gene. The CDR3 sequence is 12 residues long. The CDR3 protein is CASSSNLRYWFF. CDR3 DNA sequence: TGTGCCAGCAGCTCTAACTTACGTTATTGGTTCTTC. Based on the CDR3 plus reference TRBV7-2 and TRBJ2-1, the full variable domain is GAGVSQSPSNKVTEKGKDVELRCDPISGHTALYWYRQSLGQGLEFLIYFQGNSAPDKSGLPSDRFSAERTGGSVSTLTIQRTQQEDSAVYLCASSSNLRYWFFGPGTRLTVL.

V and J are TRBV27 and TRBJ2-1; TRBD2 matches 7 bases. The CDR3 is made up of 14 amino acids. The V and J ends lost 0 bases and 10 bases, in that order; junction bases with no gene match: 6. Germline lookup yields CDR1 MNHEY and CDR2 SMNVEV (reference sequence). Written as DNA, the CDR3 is TGTGCCAGCAGTTTATCGGGAGGGCCGAGGGAGCAGTTCTTC. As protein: CASSLSGGPREQFF.